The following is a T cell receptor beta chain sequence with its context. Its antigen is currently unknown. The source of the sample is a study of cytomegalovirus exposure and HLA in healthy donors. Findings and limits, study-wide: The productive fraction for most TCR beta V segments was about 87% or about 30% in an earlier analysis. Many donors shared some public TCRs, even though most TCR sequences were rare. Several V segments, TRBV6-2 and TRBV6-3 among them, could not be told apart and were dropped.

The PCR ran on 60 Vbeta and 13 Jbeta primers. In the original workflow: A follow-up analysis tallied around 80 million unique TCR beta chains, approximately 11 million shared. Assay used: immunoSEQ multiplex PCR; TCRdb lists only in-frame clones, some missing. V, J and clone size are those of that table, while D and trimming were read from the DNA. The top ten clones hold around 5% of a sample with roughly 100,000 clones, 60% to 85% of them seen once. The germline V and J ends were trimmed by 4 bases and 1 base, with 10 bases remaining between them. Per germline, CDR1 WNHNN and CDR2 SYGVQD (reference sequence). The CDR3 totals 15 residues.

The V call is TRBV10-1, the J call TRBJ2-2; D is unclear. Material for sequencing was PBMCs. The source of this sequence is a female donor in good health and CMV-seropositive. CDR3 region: CASSGGDLNTGELFF. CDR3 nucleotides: TGCGCCAGCAGTGGCGGCGACTTGAACACCGGGGAGCTGTTTTTT.